This T cell receptor beta chain appears in the sequencing data of a study of blood T cell repertoires in COVID-19. CDR3 size: 14 residues. The germline CDR1 and CDR2 sequences are SEHNR and FQNEAQ (reference sequence). The V gene lost 7 bases and the J gene lost 0 bases, with 10 bases spanning the gap. Original methodology: Quantification of nucleated cells was approximated via reference gene primer amplification. Sequencing was performed with immunoSEQ multiplex PCR; in TCRdb, only in-frame clones are kept and a portion is missing. The V and J calls and clone size are taken from that table; D and trimming were inferred from the DNA. Here the sample spans fewer than 70,000 clones, about 90% being singletons. This clone was observed a single time.

Sample: peripheral blood. This sequence was found in a human donor in a cohort sampled during active COVID-19. The chain combines TRBV7-9 with TRBJ1-3; D is ambiguous. The CDR3 DNA reads as TGTGCCAGCACCGGAGCTTTCTCTGGAAACACCATATATTTT. Translation gives CASTGAFSGNTIYF.